This T cell receptor (beta chain) appears in the sequencing data of a study of human T cells and chemical hapten exposure. Across the whole study: In the approximately 25-week study, patients were dosed weekly with diphenylcyclopropenone on the scalp throughout.

Time point reported: patch test 3, about 24 weeks after DPC sensitization. Documented treatment: therapeutic diphenylcyclopropenone sensitization with weekly scalp DPC. Unique molecular identifiers were affixed to discrete cDNA molecules within the library. Each CDR3 protein is one row after TCRdb ran MiXCR on the RACE reads. Among tens of thousands of distinct CDR3 sequences, approximately 12% were seen once, and the ten largest hold 5.7%. Germline V gene data show CDR1 as SGHRS and CDR2 as YFSETQ. This CDR3 region has 17 residues. With V trimmed by 4 bases and J by 6 bases, 9 bases remained unmatched.

V and J are TRBV5-1 and TRBJ2-2, with 13 bases lining up with TRBD2. This material consisted of whole blood, taken in connection with sensitization to the hapten diphenylcyclopropenone (DPC). The sequence was collected from a woman aged 45-65 years with alopecia areata. Some clones in this sample may be carry-over from other donors' samples. CDR3 amino acids: CASSTPGTSGKAGELFF. The CDR3 DNA reads as TGCGCCAGCAGCACCCCCGGGACTAGCGGGAAGGCCGGGGAGCTGTTTTTT. The whole variable domain, remainder taken from reference TRBV5-1 and TRBJ2-2, is KAGVTQTPRYLIKTRGQQVTLSCSPISGHRSVSWYQQTPGQGLQFLFEYFSETQRNKGNFPGRFSGRQFSNSRSEMNVSTLELGDSALYLCASSTPGTSGKAGELFFGEGSRLTVL.